This record concerns one T cell receptor beta chain sequence. The antigen is undetermined. Vbeta (60) and Jbeta (13) primers were used in the PCR. TCRdb keeps only in-frame clones here, not all; method: immunoSEQ multiplex PCR. This sample has around 200,000 clones, with around 86% found just once. The data stem from a study of cytomegalovirus exposure and HLA in healthy donors. Overall study findings and caveats: Sequencing depth roughly uniform across donors was assumed in presence/absence analyses. About 87% or about 30% of the time was how often most TCR beta V segments were productive, according to an earlier analysis. Reportedly, cytomegalovirus status was diagnosed with high sensitivity and specificity.

CDR1 is GTSNPN and CDR2 is SVGIG in the germline V gene (reference sequence). V dropped 5 bases and J dropped 3; count of bases not matched to a gene: 4. This CDR3 contains 14 residues. The receptor was derived from a woman aged 50 to 60 in good health and CMV-seropositive. The gene calls are TRBV30 and TRBJ1-3, with 10 bases lining up with TRBD1. Sequenced: PBMCs. The CDR3 sequence: CAWGTGEYGNTIYF. Written as DNA, the CDR3 is TGTGCCTGGGGGACAGGGGAGTATGGAAACACCATATATTTT. The variable domain in full, with the rest retrieved from reference TRBV30 and TRBJ1-3, is SQTIHQWPATLVQPVGSPLSLECTVEGTSNPNLYWYRQAAGRGLQLLFYSVGIGQISSEVPQNLSASRPQDRQFILSSKKLLLSDSGFYLCAWGTGEYGNTIYFGEGSWLTVV.